This TCR beta chain was sequenced for a study of cytomegalovirus exposure and HLA in healthy donors. Study-wide results and limits: Associated with cytomegalovirus, according to the listing, were 150 to 200 TCR beta chains.

J lost 0 bases, V lost 5 bases, and 4 bases had no gene match. The CDR3 is made up of 14 amino acids. The germline CDR1 and CDR2 sequences are SQVTM and ANQGSEA. Turning to this clone: What it binds is not known.

PCR primers comprised 60 Vbeta and 13 Jbeta primers. Sequenced by immunoSEQ multiplex PCR; TCRdb stores in-frame clones only, minus some. The profile shows approximately 100,000 clones, about three quarters of them singletons. The sequencing input was PBMCs. This sequence originates from a female donor in good health and CMV-seropositive. This sequence joins TRBV29-1 and TRBJ2-1; 7 positions agree with TRBD2. The CDR3 sequence is CSVLRGDSYNEQFF. CDR3 bases: TGCAGCGTTTTACGGGGGGACTCCTACAATGAGCAGTTCTTC.